What follows describes a single TCR beta chain. Its antigen remains unidentified. The data were produced by immunoSEQ multiplex PCR, yet TCRdb's version contains in-frame clones alone and is incomplete. The table has 85,000 to 120,000 clones, more than 70% seen once. Lung cancer patients with chemo-refractory metastatic non-small-cell disease were given focal radiation plus CTLA-4 blockade with ipilimumab. This entry comes from a study of radiotherapy plus CTLA-4 blockade in lung cancer. Whole-study findings and limits: Blood TCR clones of tumor origin expanded after radiotherapy plus ipilimumab. Alongside interferon-beta, early blood T cell clone dynamics were reportedly the best predictor of response.

The CDR3 has 15 amino acids. V dropped 1 base and J dropped 5; count of bases not matched to a gene: 6. Germline-derived CDR1 and CDR2 are ENHRY and SYGVKD. The chain employs TRBV10-3 and TRBJ2-5; 8 nucleotides match TRBD1. Specimen: peripheral blood, collected from a patient treated with radiotherapy plus ipilimumab. The sequence was obtained from a human donor with non-small cell lung cancer that progressed on radiotherapy plus ipilimumab. Some clones in this sample may be carry-over from other donors' samples. The CDR3 DNA follows: TGTGCCATCAGTGAGTGGCAGGGGGCGCGGGAGACCCAGTACTTC. Translation: CAISEWQGARETQYF.